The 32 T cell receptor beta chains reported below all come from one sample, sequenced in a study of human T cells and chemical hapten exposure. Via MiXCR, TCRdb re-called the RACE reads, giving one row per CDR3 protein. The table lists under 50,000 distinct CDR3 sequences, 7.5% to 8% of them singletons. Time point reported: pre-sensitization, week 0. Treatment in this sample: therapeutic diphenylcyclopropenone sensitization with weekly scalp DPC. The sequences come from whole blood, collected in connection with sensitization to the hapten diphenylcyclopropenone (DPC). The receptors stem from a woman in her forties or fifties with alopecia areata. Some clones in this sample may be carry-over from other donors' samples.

The CDR3 DNA reads as TGTGCCAGCCGGAGGGGGGCCGTAGAGACCCAGTACTTC. Translating gives CASRRGAVETQYF. V gene TRBV7-6 combines with J gene TRBJ2-5; D is perhaps TRBD1 or TRBD2 (6 bases each). The CDR3 sequence is 13 residues long. The V end was cut by 8 bases, the J end by 4 bases, with 14 bases between. The germline CDR1 and CDR2 sequences are SGHVS and FNYEAQ.

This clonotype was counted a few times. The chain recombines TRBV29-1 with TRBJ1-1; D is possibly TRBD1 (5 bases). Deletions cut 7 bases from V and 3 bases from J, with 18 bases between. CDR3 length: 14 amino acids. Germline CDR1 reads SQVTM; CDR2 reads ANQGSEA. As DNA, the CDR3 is TGCAGCGGCCAGGGCAGCCCTGGGGACACTGAAGCTTTCTTT. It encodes CSGQGSPGDTEAFF.

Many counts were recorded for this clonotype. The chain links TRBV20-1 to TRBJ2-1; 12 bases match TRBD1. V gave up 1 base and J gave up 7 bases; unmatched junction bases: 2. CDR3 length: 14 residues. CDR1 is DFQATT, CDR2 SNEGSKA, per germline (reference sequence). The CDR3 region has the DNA TGCAGTGCTAGAGGGGACAGGGGGCGGAATGAGCAGTTCTTC. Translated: CSARGDRGRNEQFF.

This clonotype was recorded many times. The CDR3 DNA reads as TGCAGTGCCCCCTTTGGGACTAGCGGCTACGAGCAGTACTTC. Its protein product is CSAPFGTSGYEQYF. The chain couples TRBV20-1 to TRBJ2-7, with 11 bases aligning to TRBD2. Germline CDR1 and CDR2: DFQATT and SNEGSKA (reference sequence). Unmatched junction bases numbered 7, after V lost 6 bases and J lost 3 bases. The CDR3 runs 14 residues.

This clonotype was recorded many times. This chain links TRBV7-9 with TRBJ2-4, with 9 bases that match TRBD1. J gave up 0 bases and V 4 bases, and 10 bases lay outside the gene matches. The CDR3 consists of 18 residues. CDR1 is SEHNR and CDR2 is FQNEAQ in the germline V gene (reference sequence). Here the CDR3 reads CASSSYSGTGLAKNIQYF. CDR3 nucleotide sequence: TGTGCCAGCAGCTCATACAGCGGGACAGGGCTAGCCAAAAACATTCAGTACTTC.

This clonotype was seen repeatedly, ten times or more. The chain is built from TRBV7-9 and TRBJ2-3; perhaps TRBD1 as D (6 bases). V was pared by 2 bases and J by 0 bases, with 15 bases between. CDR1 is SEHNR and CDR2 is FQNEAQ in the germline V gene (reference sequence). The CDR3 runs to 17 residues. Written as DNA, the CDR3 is TGTGCCAGCAGCTTAAGGGGGTCAGGCACTAGCACAGATACGCAGTATTTT. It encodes CASSLRGSGTSTDTQYF.

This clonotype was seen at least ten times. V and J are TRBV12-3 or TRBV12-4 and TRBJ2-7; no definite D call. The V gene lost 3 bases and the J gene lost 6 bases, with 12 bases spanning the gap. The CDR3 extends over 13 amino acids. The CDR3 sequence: CASSFRPAGEQYF. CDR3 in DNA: TGTGCCAGCAGTTTTCGACCAGCCGGCGAGCAGTACTTC.

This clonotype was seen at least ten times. For the CDR3, the DNA is TGTGCCAGTAGTACCATCACCGGGGAGCTGTTTTTT. Protein product: CASSTITGELFF. V gene TRBV19 combines with J gene TRBJ2-2; D gene uncertain. The germline V and J ends were trimmed by 4 bases and 4 bases, with 4 bases remaining between them. The V gene's germline CDR1 is LNHDA and CDR2 SQIVND (reference sequence). The length of the CDR3 is 12 residues.

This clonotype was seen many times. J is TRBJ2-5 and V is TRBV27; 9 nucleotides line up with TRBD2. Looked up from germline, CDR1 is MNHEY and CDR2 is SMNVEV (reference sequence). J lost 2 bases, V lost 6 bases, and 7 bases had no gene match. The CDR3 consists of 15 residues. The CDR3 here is CASSRSAGGQETQYF. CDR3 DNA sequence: TGTGCCAGCAGCCGCTCGGCGGGAGGGCAAGAGACCCAGTACTTC.

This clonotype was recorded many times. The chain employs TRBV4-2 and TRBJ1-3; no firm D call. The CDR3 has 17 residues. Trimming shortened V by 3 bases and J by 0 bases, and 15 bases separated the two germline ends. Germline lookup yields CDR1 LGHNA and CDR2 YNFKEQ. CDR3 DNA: TGTGCCAGCAGCCACCTAAGACCGACCATCTCTGGAAACACCATATATTTT. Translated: CASSHLRPTISGNTIYF.

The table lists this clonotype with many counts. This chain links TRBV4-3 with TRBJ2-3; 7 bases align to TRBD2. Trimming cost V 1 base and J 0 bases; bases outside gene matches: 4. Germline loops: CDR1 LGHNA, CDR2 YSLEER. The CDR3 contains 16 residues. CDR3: CASSQGPSGSTDTQYF. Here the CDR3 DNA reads TGCGCCAGCAGCCAAGGCCCTAGCGGAAGCACAGATACGCAGTATTTT.

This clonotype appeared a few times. The CDR3 DNA sequence: TGTGCCAGCATGCAAGGGAGCAACACAGATACGCAGTATTTT. Translated, it gives CASMQGSNTDTQYF. The V gene is TRBV5-5, the J gene TRBJ2-3; weak D call: TRBD2 (5 bases). V was clipped by 6 bases and J by 2 bases, with 13 bases between them. The CDR3 length is 14 residues. Per the germline V gene, CDR1 is SGHKS and CDR2 is YYEKEE (reference sequence).

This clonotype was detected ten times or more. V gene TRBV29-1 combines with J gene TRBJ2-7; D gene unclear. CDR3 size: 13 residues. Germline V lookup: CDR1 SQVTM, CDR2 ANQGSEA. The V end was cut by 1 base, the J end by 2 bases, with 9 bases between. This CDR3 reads CSVEGATAYEQYF. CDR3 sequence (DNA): TGCAGCGTTGAAGGAGCGACGGCCTACGAGCAGTACTTC.

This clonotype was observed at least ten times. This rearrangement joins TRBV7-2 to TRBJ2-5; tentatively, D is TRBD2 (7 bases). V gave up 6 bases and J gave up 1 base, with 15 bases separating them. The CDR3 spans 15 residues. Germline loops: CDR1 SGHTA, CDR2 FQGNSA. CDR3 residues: CASRLTGGAQETQYF. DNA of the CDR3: TGTGCCAGCAGATTGACGGGGGGCGCCCAAGAGACCCAGTACTTC.

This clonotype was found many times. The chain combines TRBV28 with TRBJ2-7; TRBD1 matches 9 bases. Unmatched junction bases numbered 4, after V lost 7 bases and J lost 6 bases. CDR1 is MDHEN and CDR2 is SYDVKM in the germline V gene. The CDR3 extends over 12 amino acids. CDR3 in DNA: TGTGCCAGCATCCCGACAGGGGGCGAGCAGTACTTC. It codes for CASIPTGGEQYF.

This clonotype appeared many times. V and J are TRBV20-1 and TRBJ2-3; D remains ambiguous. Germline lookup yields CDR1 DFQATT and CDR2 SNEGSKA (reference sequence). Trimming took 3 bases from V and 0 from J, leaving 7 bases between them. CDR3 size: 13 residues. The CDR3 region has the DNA TGCAGTGCTAGTGAAGGGAGCACAGATACGCAGTATTTT. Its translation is CSASEGSTDTQYF.

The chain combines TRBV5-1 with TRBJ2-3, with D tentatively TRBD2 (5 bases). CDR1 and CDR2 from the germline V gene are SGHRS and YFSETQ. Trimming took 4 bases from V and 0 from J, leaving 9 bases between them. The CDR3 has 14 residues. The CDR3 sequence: CASSRRGSTDTQYF. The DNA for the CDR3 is TGCGCCAGCAGCCGACGAGGGAGCACAGATACGCAGTATTTT.

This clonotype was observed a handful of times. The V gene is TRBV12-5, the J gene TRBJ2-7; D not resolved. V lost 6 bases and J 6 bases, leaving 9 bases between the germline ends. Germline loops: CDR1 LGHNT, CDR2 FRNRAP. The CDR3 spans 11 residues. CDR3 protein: CASGIVAEQYF. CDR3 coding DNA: TGTGCTAGTGGCATAGTCGCCGAGCAGTACTTC.

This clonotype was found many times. CDR3 DNA: TGTGCCAGCACCATGACAGGGGGAGCCACCATGGGCACTGAAGCTTTCTTT. Amino acid sequence: CASTMTGGATMGTEAFF. This sequence joins TRBV6-5 and TRBJ1-1; 9 positions match TRBD1. This CDR3 has 17 amino acids. The V gene's germline CDR1 is MNHEY and CDR2 SVGAGI. Germline trimming cut 7 bases from V and 4 bases from J; bases unmatched to any gene: 16.

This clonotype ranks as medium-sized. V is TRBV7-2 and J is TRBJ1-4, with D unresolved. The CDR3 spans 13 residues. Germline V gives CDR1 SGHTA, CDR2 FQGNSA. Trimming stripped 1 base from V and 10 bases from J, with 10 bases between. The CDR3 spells CASSLELYGKLFF. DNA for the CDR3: TGTGCCAGCAGCTTAGAACTGTACGGAAAACTGTTTTTT.

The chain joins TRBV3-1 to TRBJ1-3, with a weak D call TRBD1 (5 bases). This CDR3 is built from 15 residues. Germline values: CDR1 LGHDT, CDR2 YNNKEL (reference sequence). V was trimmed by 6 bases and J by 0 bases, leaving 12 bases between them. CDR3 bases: TGTGCCAGCAGTCGGGCCGGGGGCTCTGGAAACACCATATATTTT. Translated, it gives CASSRAGGSGNTIYF.

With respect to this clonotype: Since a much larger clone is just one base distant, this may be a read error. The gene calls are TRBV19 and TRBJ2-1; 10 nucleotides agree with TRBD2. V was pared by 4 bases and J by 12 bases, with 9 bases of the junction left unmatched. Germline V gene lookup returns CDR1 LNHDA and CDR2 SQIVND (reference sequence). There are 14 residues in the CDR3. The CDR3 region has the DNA TGTGCCAGTAGTAAGAGCGGGAGGGCCTGGGTGCAGTTCTTC. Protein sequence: CASSKSGRAWVQFF.

The CDR3 reads CSVGQGASANEKLFF. The CDR3 coding sequence is TGCTCGGTCGGACAGGGGGCGTCAGCTAATGAAAAACTGTTTTTT. The chain combines TRBV20-1 with TRBJ1-4; 11 bases are a match to TRBD1. The CDR3 extends over 15 amino acids. CDR1 and CDR2 from the germline V gene are DFQATT and SNEGSKA (reference sequence).

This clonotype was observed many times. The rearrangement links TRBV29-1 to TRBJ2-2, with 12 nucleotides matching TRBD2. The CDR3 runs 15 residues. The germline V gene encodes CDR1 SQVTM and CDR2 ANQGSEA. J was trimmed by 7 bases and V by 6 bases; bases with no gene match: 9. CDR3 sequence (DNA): TGCAGCGTCTCAATTGGGACTAGCGGGCTCGGGGAGCTGTTTTTT. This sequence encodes CSVSIGTSGLGELFF.

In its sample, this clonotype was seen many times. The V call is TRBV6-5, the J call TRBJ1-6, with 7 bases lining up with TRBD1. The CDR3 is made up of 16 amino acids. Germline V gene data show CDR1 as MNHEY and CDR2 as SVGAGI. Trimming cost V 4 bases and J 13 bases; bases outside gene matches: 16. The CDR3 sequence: CASSSFGGTAGVPLHF. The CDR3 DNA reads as TGTGCCAGCAGTTCCTTTGGGGGGACAGCGGGGGTTCCCCTCCACTTT.

The CDR3 DNA reads TGTGCCAGTTCCAGGCGAGCGAGGAGCTCCTACAATGAGCAGTTCTTC. Translated, it gives CASSRRARSSYNEQFF. The rearrangement uses TRBV19 and TRBJ2-1; no definite D call. This CDR3 spans 16 amino acids. The V and J ends lost 8 bases and 0 bases respectively, with 17 bases between them. In germline, CDR1 is LNHDA, CDR2 SQIVND (reference sequence).

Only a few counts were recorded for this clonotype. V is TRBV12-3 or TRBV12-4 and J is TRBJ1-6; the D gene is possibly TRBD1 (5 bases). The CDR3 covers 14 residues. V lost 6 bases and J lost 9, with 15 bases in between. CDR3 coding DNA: TGTGCCAGCAGCCCCAGGAGAGGGGCTTCACCCCTCCACTTT. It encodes CASSPRRGASPLHF.

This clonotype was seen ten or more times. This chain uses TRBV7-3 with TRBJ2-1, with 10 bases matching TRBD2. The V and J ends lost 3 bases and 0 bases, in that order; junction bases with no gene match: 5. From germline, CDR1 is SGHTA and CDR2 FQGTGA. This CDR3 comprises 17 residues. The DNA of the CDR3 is TGTGCCAGCAGCTTGGAGGCTAGCGGGAGCTCCTACAATGAGCAGTTCTTC. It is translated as CASSLEASGSSYNEQFF.

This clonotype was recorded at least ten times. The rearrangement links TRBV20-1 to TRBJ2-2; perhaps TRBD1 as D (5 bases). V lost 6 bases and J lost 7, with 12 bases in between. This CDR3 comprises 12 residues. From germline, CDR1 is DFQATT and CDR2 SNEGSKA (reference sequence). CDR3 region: CSAQGLGGELFF. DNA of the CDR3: TGCAGTGCCCAGGGTTTAGGCGGGGAGCTGTTTTTT.

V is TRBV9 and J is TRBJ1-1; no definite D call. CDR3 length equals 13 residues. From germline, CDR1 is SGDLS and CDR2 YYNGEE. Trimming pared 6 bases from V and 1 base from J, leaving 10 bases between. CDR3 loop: CASNKDANTEAFF. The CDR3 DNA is TGTGCCAGCAATAAGGACGCGAACACTGAAGCTTTCTTT.

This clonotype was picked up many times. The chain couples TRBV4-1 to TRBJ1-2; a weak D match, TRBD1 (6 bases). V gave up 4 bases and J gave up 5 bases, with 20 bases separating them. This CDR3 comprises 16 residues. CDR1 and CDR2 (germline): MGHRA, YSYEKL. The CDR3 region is CASSLFWTAIPYGYTF. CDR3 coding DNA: TGCGCCAGCAGCCTATTCTGGACAGCGATTCCTTATGGCTACACCTTC.

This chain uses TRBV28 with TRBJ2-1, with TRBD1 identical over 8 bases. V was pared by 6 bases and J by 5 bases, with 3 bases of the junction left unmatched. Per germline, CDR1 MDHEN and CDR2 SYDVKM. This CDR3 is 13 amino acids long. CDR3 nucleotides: TGTGCCAGCAGCTGGGACAGGAACAATGAGCAGTTCTTC. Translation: CASSWDRNNEQFF.